The following is a T cell receptor (beta chain) sequence with its context. The data stem from a study of control samples from healthy donors and cancer patients. There are 15 residues in the CDR3. From germline, CDR1 is MGHDK and CDR2 SYGVNS. V shed 3 bases, J shed 4 bases, and the junction held 8 bases outside the gene matches. The repertoire was sequenced with immunoSEQ multiplex PCR; TCRdb's copy has only in-frame clones and lacks some. The sample lists 130,000 to 150,000 clones; 88% were seen once. The source of this sequence is a woman in her twenties or thirties in good health. The gene calls are TRBV25-1 and TRBJ1-2; TRBD1 matches 7 bases. The sample consisted of blood. This chain's CDR3 is CASSDLGGSLYGYTF. The CDR3 DNA sequence: TGTGCCAGCAGTGATTTAGGGGGCAGTCTCTATGGCTACACCTTC.